The 5 T cell receptor beta chains given below trace back to one sample, sequenced in a study of T cell responses to AZD1222 COVID-19 vaccine. Measured with immunoSEQ multiplex PCR; TCRdb has only the in-frame clones, and not every one. The sample includes 140,000 or so clones, about 90% of them seen just once. Here the sequenced sample was peripheral blood, taken on day 0 of AZD1222 vaccination. Receptor source: an adult in good health.

V gene TRBV28 combines with J gene TRBJ1-2; 7 bases agree with TRBD1. The CDR3 covers 14 residues. J gave up 7 bases and V 6 bases, and 11 bases lay outside the gene matches. Germline V gene sequence: CDR1 MDHEN, CDR2 SYDVKM. The CDR3 DNA sequence: TGTGCCAGCAGCCGGTCGACAGGGCGAGGTGGCTACACCTTC. Amino acids: CASSRSTGRGGYTF.

The chain's CDR3 is CASSLLEWDEQFF. Here the CDR3 DNA reads TGTGCCAGCAGCTTACTAGAGTGGGATGAGCAGTTCTTC. V usage is TRBV11-3 and J usage is TRBJ2-1; D remains unclear. The CDR3 sequence is 13 residues long. Germline V gene sequence: CDR1 SGHNT, CDR2 YENEEA. Trimming took off 2 bases at V and 8 bases at J, with 10 bases between the two ends.

The chain's CDR3 is CASSPNSGGLWETQYF. CDR3 nucleotide sequence: TGTGCCAGCAGTCCTAATAGCGGGGGATTGTGGGAGACCCAGTACTTC. The rearrangement uses TRBV6-6 and TRBJ2-5, with TRBD2 matching 9 bases. Germline V gene data show CDR1 as MNHNY and CDR2 as SVGAGI (reference sequence). V trimming: 5 bases; J trimming: 5 bases; junction bases outside the gene matches: 12. The CDR3 length is 16 residues.

The chain's CDR3 is CASRTAGLAQDEQYF. As DNA, the CDR3 is TGTGCCAGCAGGACCGCCGGACTAGCTCAGGACGAGCAGTACTTC. The chain recombines TRBV2 with TRBJ2-7, with 8 bases lining up with TRBD2. Germline-derived CDR1 and CDR2 are SNHLY and FYNNEI. Trimming at V came to 6 bases and at J to 5 bases, leaving 12 bases not matched to a gene. CDR3 size: 15 residues.

This clone was counted a single time. The chain couples TRBV11-3 to TRBJ2-1, with D possibly matching TRBD1 (6 bases). The CDR3 has 14 residues. Germline values: CDR1 SGHNT, CDR2 YENEEA. Trimming took off 5 bases at V and 1 base at J, with 9 bases between the two ends. The CDR3 sequence is CASSGGSSYNEQFF. CDR3 DNA: TGTGCCAGCAGCGGGGGCTCATCCTACAATGAGCAGTTCTTC.